This T cell receptor beta chain derives from a study of control samples from healthy donors and cancer patients. Clones were read by immunoSEQ multiplex PCR, and TCRdb kept only the in-frame ones, dropping some. The sample shows more than 95,000 clones, around 94% of them seen only once. This clone was recorded a few times. CDR3 length: 13 residues. Sequencing was performed on PBMCs. This clonotype was obtained from an elderly man with head and neck cancer. The genes are TRBV21-1 and TRBJ1-1. TRBV21-1 is noted as a pseudogene. For the CDR3, the DNA is TGTGCCAGCAGCAAAGGGGAGGGGCCTGAAGCTTTCTTT. Translating it yields CASSKGEGPEAFF.